These 25 T cell receptor beta chains were sequenced from one sample in a study of spatial heterogeneity in lung cancer. Time point in this sample: sample taken at primary tumor resection. One entry per CDR3 protein results from TCRdb running MiXCR on the 5' RACE reads. The profile shows tens of thousands of distinct CDR3 sequences, 7.5% of them singletons. Material: PBMCs, obtained at surgery. The receptors come from a male donor with early-stage non-small cell lung cancer.

The CDR3 sequence is CASSLGDRVRNEQFF. The CDR3 DNA sequence: TGTGCCAGCAGTTTAGGGGACAGGGTTCGCAATGAGCAGTTCTTC. This chain connects TRBV27 to TRBJ2-1, with 9 positions matching TRBD1. The CDR3 totals 15 residues. CDR1 MNHEY and CDR2 SMNVEV come from the germline V gene (reference sequence). The J segment lost 6 bases and the V segment lost 2 bases, leaving 5 bases of the junction unmatched.

This clonotype has only a few counts. The chain links TRBV2 to TRBJ2-2, with D perhaps matching TRBD1 (6 bases). Per the germline V gene, CDR1 is SNHLY and CDR2 is FYNNEI. The germline V and J ends were trimmed by 3 bases and 0 bases, with 8 bases remaining between them. The CDR3 sequence is 15 residues long. This chain's CDR3 is CASSEDSTNTGELFF. In nucleotides, the CDR3 is TGTGCCAGCAGTGAGGACAGCACGAACACCGGGGAGCTGTTTTTT.

This clonotype was counted at least ten times. The chain is built from TRBV30 and TRBJ2-3; no reliable D call. V lost 5 bases to trimming and J lost 0 bases, with 12 bases between them. The length of the CDR3 is 14 residues. Germline assignment: CDR1 GTSNPN and CDR2 SVGIG (reference sequence). The CDR3 reads CAWGIGSSTDTQYF. The CDR3, as DNA: TGTGCCTGGGGGATTGGCAGTAGCACAGATACGCAGTATTTT.

V is TRBV5-1 and J is TRBJ2-2, with TRBD2 matching over 11 bases. CDR3 size: 16 residues. The ends lost 4 bases at V and 2 bases at J; junction bases unmatched: 4. Germline CDR1 and CDR2: SGHRS and YFSETQ. The CDR3 nucleotides are TGCGCCAGCAGCCAGACTAGCGGGACCAACACCGGGGAGCTGTTTTTT. Protein sequence: CASSQTSGTNTGELFF. The variable domain in full, completed from reference TRBV5-1 and TRBJ2-2, reads KAGVTQTPRYLIKTRGQQVTLSCSPISGHRSVSWYQQTPGQGLQFLFEYFSETQRNKGNFPGRFSGRQFSNSRSEMNVSTLELGDSALYLCASSQTSGTNTGELFFGEGSRLTVL.

Ten or more counts support this clonotype. The chain recombines TRBV11-2 with TRBJ2-2, with a possible D match to TRBD1 (6 bases). Deletions cut 8 bases from V and 1 base from J, with 17 bases between. Germline CDR1 is SGHAT and CDR2 is FQNNGV. The CDR3 is made up of 16 amino acids. The CDR3 bases are TGTGCCAGCCGCGACAGGTCAACCCTGAACACCGGGGAGCTGTTTTTT. This encodes CASRDRSTLNTGELFF.

A few counts support this clonotype. This rearrangement joins TRBV6-5 to TRBJ2-2, with D perhaps being TRBD1 or TRBD2 (5 bases each). Deletions cut 4 bases from V and 5 bases from J, with 20 bases between. CDR3 length equals 17 residues. Germline CDR1 is MNHEY and CDR2 is SVGAGI. For the CDR3, the DNA is TGTGCCAGCAGTTTCTCAGGGACCCCGATGAATACCGGGGAGCTGTTTTTT. It translates to CASSFSGTPMNTGELFF.

The V call is TRBV5-1, the J call TRBJ1-6; D unclear. Germline-derived CDR1 and CDR2 are SGHRS and YFSETQ. This CDR3 spans 13 amino acids. Trimming shortened V by 1 base and J by 8 bases, and 7 bases separated the two germline ends. CDR3 loop: CASSLNADSPLHF. CDR3 nucleotide sequence: TGCGCCAGCAGCTTGAACGCGGATTCACCCCTCCACTTT.

V and J are TRBV6-6 and TRBJ1-2; TRBD1 aligns across 8 bases. Losses at the gene ends were 6 bases for V and 2 bases for J; bases not matched to a gene: 5. The CDR3 spans 14 residues. Germline CDR1 reads MNHNY; CDR2 reads SVGAGI (reference sequence). The CDR3 DNA sequence: TGTGCCAGCAGAGGACAGGGCAAGAACTATGGCTACACCTTC. This translates into CASRGQGKNYGYTF.

This clonotype appeared a few times. This chain joins TRBV7-9 and TRBJ1-1; D possibly corresponds to TRBD1 (5 bases). Germline CDR1 SEHNR, CDR2 FQNEAQ (reference sequence). With 10 bases removed from V and 1 base from J, the gap between germline ends came to 10 bases. The CDR3 has 12 amino acids. The CDR3 sequence is CAIGRGNTEAFF. The CDR3 coding sequence is TGTGCCATCGGGAGGGGGAACACTGAAGCTTTCTTT.

This clonotype was recorded many times. This rearrangement joins TRBV20-1 to TRBJ2-1; D ambiguous. The V gene's germline CDR1 is DFQATT and CDR2 SNEGSKA (reference sequence). This CDR3 contains 12 residues. V lost 3 bases, J lost 7 bases, and 10 bases lay in between. The CDR3 region is CSARALQNEQFF. As DNA, the CDR3 is TGCAGTGCTAGGGCCCTACAAAATGAGCAGTTCTTC.

The chain combines TRBV12-3 or TRBV12-4 with TRBJ1-1; D gene ambiguous. The length of the CDR3 is 13 residues. Trimming pared 6 bases from V and 1 base from J, leaving 9 bases between. CDR3 sequence reads: CASRWAENTEAFF. The CDR3 DNA is TGTGCCAGCAGGTGGGCTGAGAACACTGAAGCTTTCTTT.

The sample holds a few counts of this clonotype. This chain uses TRBV6-5 with TRBJ1-2, with 9 bases matching TRBD1. V lost 4 bases and J lost 0; bases outside the gene matches: 9. This CDR3 has 17 amino acids. Germline CDR1 reads MNHEY; CDR2 reads SVGAGI. CDR3 sequence (DNA): TGTGCCAGCAGTTCACTCGGTACAGGGGGCCCTAACTATGGCTACACCTTC. This gives the protein CASSSLGTGGPNYGYTF.

This clonotype was counted many times. This chain uses TRBV9 with TRBJ2-3; 11 nucleotides align to TRBD2. With 4 bases clipped from V and 3 bases from J, the junction kept 4 bases outside the gene matches. Germline CDR1 and CDR2: SGDLS and YYNGEE. This CDR3 contains 15 residues. The CDR3 sequence: CASSLTSGITDTQYF. The CDR3 region has the DNA TGTGCCAGCAGCCTGACTAGCGGGATAACAGATACGCAGTATTTT.

This clonotype was recorded many times. The chain has TRBV12-3 or TRBV12-4 and TRBJ1-6; tentatively, D is TRBD1 (5 bases). Deletions cut 4 bases from V and 7 bases from J, with 11 bases between. The CDR3 has 14 amino acids. The CDR3 here is CASSSGTENSPLHF. CDR3 coding DNA: TGTGCCAGCAGTTCCGGGACGGAGAATTCACCCCTCCACTTT.

This clonotype was recorded many times. The chain carries TRBV4-1 and TRBJ1-1; 8 bases are a match to TRBD1. Germline V gene lookup returns CDR1 MGHRA and CDR2 YSYEKL. The J segment lost 3 bases and the V segment lost 4 bases, leaving 7 bases of the junction unmatched. The CDR3 extends over 15 amino acids. CDR3 sequence reads: CASSPRDRLDTEAFF. CDR3 nucleotide sequence: TGCGCCAGCAGCCCCCGGGACAGGCTCGACACTGAAGCTTTCTTT.

The rearrangement links TRBV15 to TRBJ2-3; a possible D gene is TRBD2 (6 bases). Germline CDR1 LNHNV, CDR2 YYDKDF (reference sequence). The CDR3 runs to 19 residues. The V gene lost 0 bases and the J gene lost 0 bases, with 19 bases spanning the gap. The CDR3 protein is CATSRDKARGITSTDTQYF. CDR3 DNA sequence: TGTGCCACCAGCAGAGATAAGGCCCGGGGGATCACTAGCACAGATACGCAGTATTTT.

This clonotype was counted ten times or more. This chain joins TRBV27 and TRBJ2-3; 14 bases match TRBD2. After removal of 6 bases from V and 6 bases from J, the junction contained 8 bases not matched to a gene. The V gene's germline CDR1 is MNHEY and CDR2 SMNVEV (reference sequence). The CDR3 totals 16 residues. In nucleotides, the CDR3 is TGTGCCAGCAGCAGGGGGACTAGCGGGAGCCTGGATACGCAGTATTTT. Protein: CASSRGTSGSLDTQYF.

The sample holds many counts of this clonotype. The chain employs TRBV9 and TRBJ1-5; 8 bases line up with TRBD1. Germline lookup yields CDR1 SGDLS and CDR2 YYNGEE. Trimming at V came to 4 bases and at J to 6 bases, leaving 3 bases not matched to a gene. The CDR3 length is 13 residues. The CDR3 loop is CASSSGQGQPQHF. CDR3 DNA: TGTGCCAGCAGCTCCGGACAGGGTCAGCCCCAGCATTTT.

This clonotype was counted ten times or more. The rearrangement joins TRBV7-8 to TRBJ1-2; 8 positions match TRBD1. CDR1 is SGHVS, CDR2 FQNEAQ, per germline. J gave up 4 bases and V 2 bases, and 0 bases lay outside the gene matches. The CDR3 length is 13 residues. CDR3 region: CASSLTGGYGYTF. CDR3 DNA: TGTGCCAGCAGCTTAACAGGGGGCTATGGCTACACCTTC.

This clonotype was observed at least ten times. The CDR3 sequence: CASGVGGGVQYF. The CDR3 DNA reads TGTGCCAGCGGGGTTGGAGGGGGAGTTCAGTACTTC. This chain uses TRBV6-2 or TRBV6-3 with TRBJ2-4; D possibly uses TRBD1 or TRBD2 (6 bases each). CDR1 and CDR2 (germline): MNHEY, SVGEGT. The CDR3 sequence is 12 residues long. V was trimmed by 8 bases and J by 11 bases, leaving 16 bases between them.

This clonotype occurred many times. This chain's CDR3 is CASSPGSSYNEQFF. The CDR3 DNA sequence: TGTGCCAGCAGTCCGGGTTCCTCCTACAATGAGCAGTTCTTC. This sequence joins TRBV12-3 or TRBV12-4 and TRBJ2-1; D is ambiguous. V lost 5 bases and J 0 bases, leaving 8 bases between the germline ends. The CDR3 is made up of 14 amino acids.

This clonotype showed up many times. The chain joins TRBV7-3 to TRBJ2-1, with TRBD2 identical over 11 bases. Looked up from germline, CDR1 is SGHTA and CDR2 is FQGTGA. The CDR3 covers 18 residues. The ends lost 3 bases at V and 1 base at J; junction bases unmatched: 8. The CDR3 DNA sequence: TGTGCCAGCAGCTTCTGGGGACTAGCGGAACAGTCCTACAATGAGCAGTTCTTC. Protein sequence: CASSFWGLAEQSYNEQFF.

In this sample, this clonotype turned up many times. The CDR3, as DNA: TGTGCCAGCTCACCCACAGGGAGGGGCTATGGCTACACCTTC. Translating it yields CASSPTGRGYGYTF. This rearrangement joins TRBV18 to TRBJ1-2; tentatively, D is TRBD1 (6 bases). CDR1 is KGHSH, CDR2 LQKENI, per germline. The CDR3 is 14 amino acids. Trimming left V 3 bases short and J 4 bases short, with 12 bases between.

The rearrangement uses TRBV20-1 and TRBJ2-3; 9 bases are a match to TRBD2. The CDR3 covers 15 residues. V gave up 4 bases and J gave up 4 bases; unmatched junction bases: 9. Per the germline V gene, CDR1 is DFQATT and CDR2 is SNEGSKA (reference sequence). CDR3 DNA: TGCAGTGCTAAAGGCCAGCTAGCGGGGTCAGATACGCAGTATTTT. It encodes CSAKGQLAGSDTQYF.

The rearrangement links TRBV7-2 to TRBJ2-7, with 10 nucleotides matching TRBD2. Per the germline V gene, CDR1 is SGHTA and CDR2 is FQGNSA. The CDR3 covers 15 residues. V was clipped by 0 bases and J by 2 bases; unmatched bases: 1. The CDR3 nucleotides read TGTGCCAGCAGCTTAGCCACTAGCGGGGCCTACGAGCAGTACTTC. Its protein product is CASSLATSGAYEQYF. Together with reference TRBV7-2 and TRBJ2-7, the CDR3 gives the full variable domain: GAGVSQSPSNKVTEKGKDVELRCDPISGHTALYWYRQSLGQGLEFLIYFQGNSAPDKSGLPSDRFSAERTGGSVSTLTIQRTQQEDSAVYLCASSLATSGAYEQYFGPGTRLTVT.